Listed here are 5 T cell receptor beta chains from one sample, sequenced in a study of T cells after yellow fever vaccination. TCRdb reprocessed the 5' RACE reads via MiXCR and lists one record per CDR3 protein. The profile shows a few hundred thousand distinct CDR3 sequences, less than 20% of them singletons. This material consisted of PBMCs, taken 5 to 6 days after the first yellow fever vaccination. The source is a man between 18 and 35 years old who received the YFV17D yellow fever vaccine.

The chain couples TRBV5-1 to TRBJ2-3; 13 bases line up with TRBD2. The V gene end was trimmed by 4 bases and the J gene end by 0 bases; junction bases not matched to a gene: 14. Germline V CDR1 and CDR2: SGHRS, YFSETQ. The CDR3 has 20 amino acids. The CDR3 DNA is TGCGCCAGCAGCCCCTCCCGCATAACTAGCGGGGGGGGTAGCACAGATACGCAGTATTTT. Its protein is CASSPSRITSGGGSTDTQYF.

Written as DNA, the CDR3 is TGTGCCAGCAGTTACACAGGGACAGGGGATGACGAGCAGTACGTC. Translated, it gives CASSYTGTGDDEQYV. This rearrangement joins TRBV28 to TRBJ2-7; TRBD1 matches at 10 bases. V lost 4 bases, J lost 5 bases, and 8 bases stayed unmatched. Germline CDR1 and CDR2: MDHEN and SYDVKM. The CDR3 length is 15 residues.

This clonotype was observed a few times. In nucleotides, the CDR3 is TGTGCCAGCAGTTTCTTGTTAGGGGCCGACACCGGGGAGCTGTTTTTT. It translates to CASSFLLGADTGELFF. The V and J genes are TRBV12-3 or TRBV12-4 and TRBJ2-2, with D possibly matching TRBD1 (5 bases). Trimming shortened V by 3 bases and J by 3 bases, and 14 bases separated the two germline ends. There are 16 residues in the CDR3.

V is TRBV4-3 and J is TRBJ1-1, with 7 bases matching TRBD1. This CDR3 contains 14 residues. The J segment lost 3 bases and the V segment lost 3 bases, leaving 4 bases of the junction unmatched. CDR1 is LGHNA, CDR2 YSLEER, per germline. CDR3 nucleotides: TGCGCCAGCAGCCATATCACAGGGGACACTGAAGCTTTCTTT. Its protein is CASSHITGDTEAFF.

In its sample, this clonotype was seen many times. The gene calls are TRBV20-1 and TRBJ2-7; the match to TRBD2 covers 7 bases. CDR1 and CDR2 from the germline V gene are DFQATT and SNEGSKA (reference sequence). This CDR3 spans 14 amino acids. With 2 bases clipped from V and 3 bases from J, the junction kept 7 bases outside the gene matches. The CDR3 coding sequence is TGCAGTGCTAGAATGGCGGAGCGGGACTACGAGCAGTACGTC. Protein: CSARMAERDYEQYV.